The sequence of this T cell receptor (beta chain) was determined in a study of T cell responses to AZD1222 COVID-19 vaccine. Study-level results: White British donors predominated, females outnumbered males, and clonal diversity was possibly underestimated. Vaccine-related CD4 TCRs covered spike, predominating at 160-218 and 743-854.

The CDR3 loop spans 14 amino acids. Germline V gene sequence: CDR1 SNHLY, CDR2 FYNNEI. Between the trimmed V and J ends, which lost 7 bases and 0 bases, there was a span of 10 bases. Using immunoSEQ multiplex PCR, the repertoire was profiled, and TCRdb retains in-frame clones only, with some absent. The sample includes some 170,000 clones, more than 85% seen only once; the top ten take 0.9%. On this clone itself: Antigen unknown.

The sequence was obtained from an adult in good health. Sequences were derived from peripheral blood, sampled on day 0 of AZD1222 vaccination. V gene TRBV2 combines with J gene TRBJ2-1; TRBD1 or TRBD2 may be the D gene (5 bases each). CDR3 in amino acids: CASNWGSSYNEQFF. The CDR3 coding sequence is TGTGCCAGCAATTGGGGGAGCTCCTACAATGAGCAGTTCTTC.